A selection of T cell receptor beta chains follows, all from one sample in a study of shared clonotypes between healthy human individuals. Generated by immunoSEQ multiplex PCR, the TCRdb table keeps only in-frame clones and is missing some. Here the sample spans some 1,900,000 clones, just under 95% being singletons. Sequencing used naive CD8+ T cells sorted from blood. The receptors derive from a man aged 18-30 years in good health. The CDR3 runs from the conserved cysteine through the conserved F or W. The D gene is left open where the match is weak. The size entry is marked missing in some rows and otherwise reads once, few, many or a size class.

>TRBV5-1|NA|NA|TRBJ2-2
CASGAGTNTGELFF
TGCGCCAGCGGGGCAGGGACGAACACCGGGGAGCTGTTTTTT
>TRBV7-6|TRBD1|NA|TRBJ2-7
CASSSGTGMAYEQYF
TGTGCCAGCAGCTCTGGGACAGGGATGGCCTACGAGCAGTACTTC
>TRBV19|NA|NA|TRBJ1-3
CASSNPRWEVGNTIYF
TGTGCCAGTAGTAACCCGCGGTGGGAAGTCGGAAACACCATATATTTT
>TRBV4-1|NA|NA|TRBJ1-1
CASSQGRGKAEAFF
TGCGCCAGCAGCCAAGGGAGGGGCAAAGCTGAAGCTTTCTTT
>TRBV5-1|TRBD1|once|TRBJ1-1
CASSFGVPGGVNTEAFF
TGCGCCAGCAGCTTCGGGGTCCCAGGGGGGGTGAACACTGAAGCTTTCTTT
>TRBV10-2|TRBD2|NA|TRBJ2-3
CASSGILAGAATRGTDTQYF
TGCGCCAGCAGTGGGATACTAGCGGGGGCCGCCACGAGAGGCACAGATACGCAGTATTTT
>TRBV27|NA|NA|TRBJ2-7
CASSWSADSYEQYF
TGTGCCAGCAGTTGGTCGGCAGACTCCTACGAGCAGTACTTC
>TRBV5-8|NA|NA|TRBJ2-5
CARDAQYQETQYF
TGTGCCAGGGACGCTCAGTACCAAGAGACCCAGTACTTC
>TRBV29-1|NA|NA|TRBJ2-7
CSVETREGQDYEQYF
TGCAGCGTTGAAACCCGCGAGGGGCAGGACTACGAGCAGTACTTC
>TRBV5-6|NA|NA|TRBJ1-2
CASSFGGLGGYTF
TGTGCCAGCAGCTTTGGAGGGCTGGGGGGCTACACCTTC
>TRBV6-6|NA|NA|TRBJ2-7
CASSYSYSYEQYF
TGTGCCAGCAGTTACTCGTATAGTTACGAGCAGTACTTC
>TRBV11-2|TRBD2|NA|TRBJ2-7
CASSSGLAPYEQYF
TGTGCCAGCAGCTCAGGACTAGCGCCCTACGAGCAGTACTTC
>TRBV11-2|NA|NA|TRBJ1-4
CASSLAAFGANEKLFF
TGTGCCAGCAGCTTAGCAGCCTTCGGGGCTAATGAAAAACTGTTTTTT
>TRBV2|NA|once|TRBJ1-1
CASRRTVMNTEAFF
TGTGCCAGCAGACGGACAGTTATGAACACTGAAGCTTTCTTT
>TRBV6-6|NA|NA|TRBJ2-6
CASSYGGANVLTF
TGTGCCAGCAGTTACGGCGGGGCCAACGTCCTGACTTTC
>TRBV5-6|TRBD1|NA|TRBJ1-6
CASSLETGLSPLHF
TGTGCCAGCAGCTTGGAGACAGGGCTTTCACCCCTCCACTTT
>TRBV6-1|NA|NA|TRBJ2-7
CASSPYYEQYF
TGTGCCAGCTCCCCTTACTACGAGCAGTACTTC
>TRBV5-6|NA|NA|TRBJ1-2
CASSLGSGSGYTF
TGTGCCAGCAGCTTGGGCTCAGGGTCCGGCTACACCTTC
>TRBV6-5|NA|NA|TRBJ2-5
CATRGSETQYF
TGTGCCACTAGGGGTTCGGAGACCCAGTACTTC
>TRBV6-1|NA|NA|TRBJ2-2
CASSERLGVTGELFF
TGTGCCAGCAGTGAAAGGTTGGGGGTAACCGGGGAGCTGTTTTTT
>TRBV7-6|NA|NA|TRBJ2-1
CASSLDSPGLVSNEQFF
TGTGCCAGCAGCTTAGATTCCCCAGGGTTGGTTAGCAATGAGCAGTTCTTC
>TRBV27|NA|NA|TRBJ2-1
CASSYGILYNEQFF
TGTGCCAGCAGTTACGGGATCTTATACAATGAGCAGTTCTTC
>TRBV19|NA|NA|TRBJ1-6
CASSMVGINSPLHF
TGTGCCAGTAGTATGGTTGGGATTAATTCACCCCTCCACTTT
>TRBV13|NA|once|TRBJ2-5
CASSLEGQETQYF
TGTGCCAGCAGCTTAGAAGGTCAAGAGACCCAGTACTTC
>TRBV11-2|NA|NA|TRBJ2-1
CASSLDGDNEQFF
TGTGCCAGCAGCTTAGATGGGGACAATGAGCAGTTCTTC
>TRBV11-2|NA|NA|TRBJ2-7
CASSVTSYEQYF
TGTGCCAGCAGCGTCACTAGCTACGAGCAGTACTTC
>TRBV27|NA|NA|TRBJ2-5
CASSLSPTSVPNVPQETQYF
TGTGCCAGCAGTTTATCTCCTACGTCTGTACCTAATGTACCTCAAGAGACCCAGTACTTC
>TRBV9|TRBD1|NA|TRBJ1-3
CASSVRGLPGNTIYF
TGTGCCAGCAGCGTAAGGGGGCTGCCTGGAAACACCATATATTTT
>TRBV6-6|NA|once|TRBJ1-1
CASGDRSPNTEAFF
TGTGCCAGCGGAGACAGGAGCCCGAACACTGAAGCTTTCTTT
>TRBV5-8|NA|NA|TRBJ2-2
CASSLDRQAPRTGELFF
TGTGCCAGCAGCTTGGATCGGCAGGCCCCGAGGACCGGGGAGCTGTTTTTT
>TRBV5-4|TRBD1|NA|TRBJ1-5
CASIKDRGRFVSNQPQHF
TGTGCCAGCATAAAGGACAGGGGGCGTTTCGTGAGCAATCAGCCCCAGCATTTT
>TRBV6-1|TRBD1|once|TRBJ2-5
CATRTGLETQYF
TGTGCCACCAGGACAGGGCTGGAGACCCAGTACTTC
>TRBV6-5|NA|NA|TRBJ1-1
CASSYTGRNTEAFF
TGTGCCAGCAGTTACACAGGTCGGAACACTGAAGCTTTCTTT
>TRBV7-8|NA|NA|TRBJ1-3
CASSLGSGASGNTIYF
TGTGCCAGCAGCTTAGGTTCAGGGGCCTCTGGAAACACCATATATTTT
>TRBV15|NA|NA|TRBJ1-5
CATSRDRSANQPQHF
TGTGCCACCAGCAGAGATCGCTCGGCTAATCAGCCCCAGCATTTT
>TRBV27|TRBD1|NA|TRBJ2-7
CASSFVGTGVYEQYF
TGTGCCAGCAGTTTTGTCGGGACAGGGGTCTACGAGCAGTACTTC
>TRBV27|TRBD1|NA|TRBJ2-1
CASSRQGYNEQFF
TGTGCCAGCAGTCGACAGGGGTACAATGAGCAGTTCTTC
>TRBV29-1|TRBD2|once|TRBJ2-1
CSVHPSGHNEQFF
TGCAGCGTGCACCCTAGCGGTCACAATGAGCAGTTCTTC
>TRBV5-8|TRBD2|NA|TRBJ2-5
CASSWGERGGFETQYF
TGTGCCAGCAGCTGGGGAGAGCGGGGGGGCTTTGAGACCCAGTACTTC
>TRBV4-1|NA|NA|TRBJ2-7
CASSQEVGSPYEQYF
TGCGCCAGCAGCCAAGAGGTAGGCAGTCCGTACGAGCAGTACTTC
>TRBV7-9|NA|once|TRBJ1-5
CASSLGLGQPQHF
TGTGCCAGCAGCTTAGGTTTAGGACAGCCCCAGCATTTT
>TRBV7-9|TRBD1|NA|TRBJ2-2
CASSPRDSTANTGELFF
TGTGCCAGCAGCCCCCGGGACAGTACCGCGAACACCGGGGAGCTGTTTTTT